This is a list of T cell receptor beta chains from one sample in a study of blood T cell repertoires in COVID-19. This table comes from immunoSEQ multiplex PCR, and its TCRdb copy is limited to in-frame clones, with some not included. The sample shows about 160,000 clones, approximately 81% of them seen only once. Source material: peripheral blood. Receptors were obtained from a woman aged 45-65 years with COVID-19, enrolled during active disease. Both conserved end residues are part of each CDR3. The order of the fields is V gene, D gene, J gene, clone size, CDR3 protein, CDR3 DNA. The D gene is left open where the match is weak. Where a row states a size, it is once, few, many or the class of an expanded clone; other rows omit it.

V: TRBV7-9; D: NA; J: TRBJ1-1; size: NA; CDR3: CASSPQGGNTEAFF; DNA: TGTGCCAGCAGCCCTCAGGGAGGGAACACTGAAGCTTTCTTT
V: TRBV7-2; D: NA; J: TRBJ2-7; size: NA; CDR3: CASSPGTFYEQYF; DNA: TGTGCCAGCAGCCCGGGGACTTTCTACGAGCAGTACTTC
V: TRBV2; D: TRBD1; J: TRBJ1-2; size: once; CDR3: CASTTGTGKNGYTF; DNA: TGTGCCAGCACCACCGGGACAGGGAAGAATGGCTACACCTTC
V: TRBV28; D: TRBD1; J: TRBJ1-2; size: NA; CDR3: CASSLRDREYYGYTF; DNA: TGTGCCAGCAGTCTCCGGGACAGGGAATACTATGGCTACACCTTC
V: TRBV9; D: TRBD1; J: TRBJ2-2; size: NA; CDR3: CASSQDRAGTGELFF; DNA: TGTGCCAGCAGCCAGGACAGGGCGGGCACCGGGGAGCTGTTTTTT
V: TRBV7-7; D: NA; J: TRBJ2-3; size: NA; CDR3: CASSLGGFSTDTQYF; DNA: TGTGCTAGCAGCTTAGGTGGCTTTAGCACAGATACGCAGTATTTT
V: TRBV29-1; D: TRBD1; J: TRBJ2-7; size: NA; CDR3: CSVPTGGKQYF; DNA: TGCAGCGTTCCAACAGGGGGCAAGCAGTACTTC
V: TRBV7-6; D: TRBD1; J: TRBJ1-6; size: NA; CDR3: CASSPGTAIMINSPLHF; DNA: TGTGCCAGCAGCCCAGGGACAGCGATTATGATAAATTCACCCCTCCACTTT
V: TRBV7-2; D: TRBD2; J: TRBJ2-5; size: once; CDR3: CASSLWGRGMQETQYF; DNA: TGTGCCAGCAGCTTATGGGGGAGGGGCATGCAAGAGACCCAGTACTTC
V: TRBV19; D: NA; J: TRBJ1-2; size: NA; CDR3: CASTRDSNYGYTF; DNA: TGTGCCAGTACGCGAGACAGTAACTATGGCTACACCTTC
V: TRBV11-2; D: TRBD1; J: TRBJ2-2; size: NA; CDR3: CASSPGTGFESGELFF; DNA: TGTGCCAGCAGTCCCGGGACAGGGTTCGAAAGCGGGGAGCTGTTTTTT
V: TRBV5-4; D: TRBD2; J: TRBJ2-2; size: NA; CDR3: CASSEGTSGVFTGELFF; DNA: TGTGCCAGCAGCGAGGGGACTAGCGGGGTTTTCACCGGGGAGCTGTTTTTT
V: TRBV7-9; D: NA; J: TRBJ2-7; size: NA; CDR3: CASSLGASYEQYF; DNA: TGTGCCAGCAGCTTGGGAGCCTCCTACGAGCAGTACTTC
V: TRBV6-2/TRBV6-3; D: TRBD1; J: TRBJ2-2; size: NA; CDR3: CASSYDRGWNTGELFF; DNA: TGTGCCAGCAGTTACGACAGGGGGTGGAACACCGGGGAGCTGTTTTTT
V: TRBV24-1; D: NA; J: TRBJ2-5; size: NA; CDR3: CATSDPTSSGETQYF; DNA: TGTGCCACCAGTGATCCGACTAGTTCGGGGGAGACCCAGTACTTC
V: TRBV3-1/TRBV3-2; D: TRBD1; J: TRBJ2-1; size: NA; CDR3: CASSQATGPLEQFF; DNA: TGTGCCAGCAGCCAAGCGACAGGGCCACTTGAGCAGTTCTTC
V: TRBV10-3; D: NA; J: TRBJ2-5; size: NA; CDR3: CAISESGGDQETQYF; DNA: TGTGCCATCAGTGAGTCAGGAGGGGACCAAGAGACCCAGTACTTC
V: TRBV7-2; D: NA; J: TRBJ1-3; size: NA; CDR3: CASSTGSGNTIYF; DNA: TGTGCCAGTTCCACGGGCTCTGGAAACACCATATATTTT
V: TRBV7-9; D: TRBD2; J: TRBJ2-3; size: few; CDR3: CASSEGLAGIMQYF; DNA: TGTGCCAGCAGCGAAGGACTAGCGGGGATAATGCAGTATTTT
V: TRBV18; D: NA; J: TRBJ2-3; size: NA; CDR3: CASSPRLGTDTQYF; DNA: TGTGCCAGCTCACCCCGCCTAGGCACAGATACGCAGTATTTT
V: TRBV7-9; D: TRBD1; J: TRBJ1-2; size: NA; CDR3: CASSPTRDRVHGYTF; DNA: TGTGCCAGCAGCCCCACCAGGGACAGGGTACATGGCTACACCTTC
V: TRBV12-3/TRBV12-4; D: TRBD2; J: TRBJ2-7; size: NA; CDR3: CASTTSGGYEQYF; DNA: TGTGCCAGCACCACTAGCGGAGGGTACGAGCAGTACTTC
V: TRBV2; D: TRBD2; J: TRBJ2-7; size: NA; CDR3: CASSEGIAGGIYEQYF; DNA: TGTGCCAGCAGTGAGGGAATAGCGGGGGGGATCTACGAGCAGTACTTC
V: TRBV7-3; D: TRBD2; J: TRBJ2-1; size: NA; CDR3: CASSLASGGAWHNEQFF; DNA: TGTGCCAGCAGCTTAGCTAGCGGGGGGGCATGGCACAATGAGCAGTTCTTC
V: TRBV6-5; D: TRBD1; J: TRBJ1-5; size: NA; CDR3: CASRVGGQNNQPQHF; DNA: TGTGCCAGCAGAGTAGGGGGACAGAACAATCAGCCCCAGCATTTT